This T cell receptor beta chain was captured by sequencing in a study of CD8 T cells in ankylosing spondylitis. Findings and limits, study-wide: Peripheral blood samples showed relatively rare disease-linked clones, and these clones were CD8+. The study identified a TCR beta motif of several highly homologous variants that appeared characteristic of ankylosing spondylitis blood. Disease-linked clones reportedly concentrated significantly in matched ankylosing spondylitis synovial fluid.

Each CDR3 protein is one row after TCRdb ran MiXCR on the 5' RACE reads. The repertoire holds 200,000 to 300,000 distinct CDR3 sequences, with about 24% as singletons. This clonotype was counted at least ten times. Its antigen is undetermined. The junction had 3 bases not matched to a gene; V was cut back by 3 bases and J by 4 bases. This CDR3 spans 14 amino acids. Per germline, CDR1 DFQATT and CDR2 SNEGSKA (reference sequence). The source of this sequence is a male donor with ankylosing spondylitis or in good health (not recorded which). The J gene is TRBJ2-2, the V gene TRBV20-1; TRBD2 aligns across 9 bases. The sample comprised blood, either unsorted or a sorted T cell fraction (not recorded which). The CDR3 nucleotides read TGCAGTGCTAGTCGAGCGGGGGGCACCGGGGAGCTGTTTTTT. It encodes CSASRAGGTGELFF.